The sequence of this TCR beta chain was determined in a study of CD8+CD57+ T cells in acquired aplastic anemia. The overall study: Sorted CD4+ and CD8+ cells gave a mean 3.2 ug DNA, range roughly 0.19 to 27.4 ug. Regarding the study as a whole: No significant patient-versus-control difference appeared in CD8+ Simpson's diversity. About 28 sequences, all CD8+ CDR3, were shared between patients and controls.

All patients picked for sequencing had shown, by flow cytometry, an expansion of CD8+CD57+ cells. No therapy was given to patients before blood sampling. On this clonotype: Its antigen is currently unknown. At one end, the junction sequence differs from germline, possibly due to a read error.

The CDR3 runs to 18 residues. Germline CDR1 and CDR2: MGHRA and YSYEKL. CDR3 and TCR beta VDJ profiling relied on a genomic DNA template. TCRdb reprocessed the reads via MiXCR and lists one record per CDR3 protein. The sample yields 130,000 or so distinct CDR3 sequences, 45% to 60% seen once. V is TRBV4-1 and J is TRBJ2-1, with 14 positions matching TRBD2. The source is a human donor with aplastic anemia. The source material was sorted CD4+, CD8+, or CD8+CD57+ T cells (not recorded which) from PBMCs. The DNA for the CDR3 is TGCGCCAGCAGCCTAGGACTAGCGGGGGGCCAGTCCTACAATGACCAGTTCTTC. Residues: CASSLGLAGGQSYNDQFF.